This T cell receptor beta chain comes out of a study of beta chain features in type 1 diabetes. CDR1 SGHKS and CDR2 YYEKEE come from the germline V gene (reference sequence). The CDR3 spans 14 residues. With V trimmed by 4 bases and J by 6 bases, 5 bases remained unmatched. The entirety of the isolated RNA underwent reverse transcription, so expressed TCRB transcripts were sequenced. TCRdb keeps only in-frame clones here, not all; method: immunoSEQ multiplex PCR. The sample has about 40,000 clones; around 48% are singletons. The TCR comes from a woman aged 18-29 years in good health. The chain couples TRBV5-5 to TRBJ2-3; 10 bases match TRBD1. The sample consisted of central memory CD4+ T cells from blood. CDR3 DNA: TGTGCCAGCAGCAGGGGGGGACAGGGGGATACGCAGTATTTT. It codes for CASSRGGQGDTQYF.